The 28 T cell receptor beta chains given below trace back to one sample, sequenced in a study of Graves' ophthalmopathy and Graves' hyperthyroidism. RNA transcripts served as template for amplifying TCR beta CDR3 sequences. RT-PCR with HTBI primers came first, then second-round multiplex PCR. From the multiplex PCR reads, TCRdb called clonotypes with MiXCR, one entry per CDR3 protein. The repertoire holds almost 400,000 distinct CDR3 sequences, with 15% to 20% as singletons. Sequencing input: peripheral blood. These receptors came from a woman aged 18-29 years with Graves' ophthalmopathy.

Many counts were recorded for this clonotype. This chain joins TRBV6-2 or TRBV6-3 and TRBJ1-1; 9 nucleotides align to TRBD1. In germline, CDR1 is MNHEY, CDR2 SVGEGT. The V and J ends lost 2 bases and 8 bases, in that order; junction bases with no gene match: 6. This CDR3 has 14 amino acids. The CDR3 spells CASSYARDRDEAFF. CDR3 DNA sequence: TGTGCCAGCAGTTACGCCCGGGACAGGGACGAAGCTTTCTTT.

This clonotype came up many times. The J gene is TRBJ2-6, the V gene TRBV7-3; D is uncertain. The CDR3 has 17 amino acids. V was cut by 5 bases and J by 0 bases, with 14 bases left in between. Germline CDR1 and CDR2: SGHTA and FQGTGA. The CDR3 loop reads CASSPRVLSSGANVLTF. The CDR3 DNA sequence: TGTGCCAGCAGCCCTCGGGTCCTCAGCTCTGGGGCCAACGTCCTGACTTTC.

V gene TRBV7-2 combines with J gene TRBJ2-7; TRBD2 might be the D (6 bases). CDR3 length: 14 residues. The germline V gene encodes CDR1 SGHTA and CDR2 FQGNSA. V dropped 0 bases and J dropped 6 bases, with 12 bases sitting between them. The CDR3 DNA sequence: TGTGCCAGCAGCTTAGCGGGAGGAGGTTTCGAGCAGTACTTC. Protein: CASSLAGGGFEQYF.

This clonotype was detected many times. V and J are TRBV6-1 and TRBJ1-5, with 7 bases aligning to TRBD1. Germline trimming cut 6 bases from V and 4 bases from J; bases unmatched to any gene: 12. The CDR3 has 16 amino acids. Per germline, CDR1 MNHNS and CDR2 SASEGT. Here the CDR3 reads CASSINRGSGNQPQHF. DNA of the CDR3: TGTGCCAGCAGCATTAACAGGGGTAGTGGGAATCAGCCCCAGCATTTT.

This clonotype was counted ten times or more. This sequence joins TRBV20-1 and TRBJ2-7; D remains unclear. Germline V CDR1 and CDR2: DFQATT, SNEGSKA (reference sequence). The CDR3 consists of 11 residues. V lost 3 bases and J lost 4, with 7 bases in between. The CDR3 bases are TGCAGTGCTAGCGGACCTTACGAGCAGTACTTC. This translates into CSASGPYEQYF.

Ten or more counts support this clonotype. In DNA, the CDR3 is TGTGCCAGCACCTACAGGGGGTGGGGGGACACCGGGGAGCTGTTTTTT. Protein: CASTYRGWGDTGELFF. The chain employs TRBV12-3 or TRBV12-4 and TRBJ2-2; 8 bases are shared with TRBD1. The CDR3 has 16 residues. The V segment lost 7 bases and the J segment 3 bases; nucleotides outside the gene matches: 10.

This clonotype was seen many times. The V call is TRBV15, the J call TRBJ1-5, with D possibly being TRBD1 (6 bases). Between the trimmed V and J ends, which lost 5 bases and 6 bases, there was a span of 17 bases. Germline lookup yields CDR1 LNHNV and CDR2 YYDKDF (reference sequence). This CDR3 has 15 amino acids. The CDR3 nucleotides read TGTGCCACCAGCGCCCCGGCGGCAGGGGTTCAGCCCCAGCATTTT. As protein: CATSAPAAGVQPQHF.

This clonotype was seen at least ten times. The chain combines TRBV6-2 or TRBV6-3 with TRBJ1-2; D uncertain. V gave up 2 bases and J gave up 4 bases, with 8 bases separating them. The CDR3 runs 13 residues. Per germline, CDR1 MNHEY and CDR2 SVGEGT. CDR3 coding DNA: TGTGCCAGCAGTTACCCGGGCTCCTATGGCTACACCTTC. Translating it yields CASSYPGSYGYTF.

In this sample, this clonotype turned up a few times. The chain combines TRBV5-1 with TRBJ1-1, with a tentative D call TRBD1 (6 bases). Trimming removed 4 bases from V and 3 bases from J, with 22 bases in between. This CDR3 comprises 17 residues. CDR1 is SGHRS, CDR2 YFSETQ, per germline. The CDR3 loop is CASSLGAVSLGDTEAFF. The CDR3 DNA is TGCGCCAGCAGCCTGGGGGCGGTCTCTCTCGGGGACACTGAAGCTTTCTTT.

This clonotype occurred many times. This chain links TRBV12-3 or TRBV12-4 with TRBJ2-7; TRBD2 matches 7 bases. J lost 6 bases, V lost 7 bases, and 18 bases had no gene match. The CDR3 consists of 16 residues. The CDR3: CASNFTPGRGTGEQYF. The DNA for the CDR3 is TGTGCCAGCAATTTCACTCCGGGGCGGGGGACGGGCGAGCAGTACTTC.

This clonotype was seen at least ten times. The chain joins TRBV5-6 to TRBJ2-7; D possibly uses TRBD1 or TRBD2 (6 bases each). V lost 1 base, J lost 0 bases, and 14 bases lay in between. The germline V gene has CDR1 SGHDT and CDR2 YYEEEE. The CDR3 has 16 amino acids. This chain's CDR3 is CASSLFGGDTSYEQYF. In DNA, the CDR3 is TGTGCCAGCAGCTTGTTCGGCGGGGACACCTCCTACGAGCAGTACTTC.

This clonotype appeared a single time. The V call is TRBV12-3 or TRBV12-4, the J call TRBJ2-7; the match to TRBD1 covers 7 bases. This CDR3 comprises 15 residues. J gave up 2 bases and V 5 bases, and 9 bases lay outside the gene matches. The DNA for the CDR3 is TGTGCCAGCAGTCCCCCCGGGACAGACACCTACGAGCAGTACTTC. It is translated as CASSPPGTDTYEQYF.

This clonotype was counted only a few times. CDR3 nucleotides: TGTGCCAGCAGTTTAGGGGGGATGCGACAGCCCCAGCATTTT. Its translation: CASSLGGMRQPQHF. V and J are TRBV12-3 or TRBV12-4 and TRBJ1-5, with D possibly TRBD1 on 5 matching bases. This CDR3 region has 14 residues. The V gene lost 1 base and the J gene lost 7 bases, with 11 bases spanning the gap.

This clonotype has ten or more counts. This CDR3 is CAWSGGHHSNQPQHF. The CDR3 DNA is TGTGCCTGGAGTGGGGGGCACCATAGCAATCAGCCCCAGCATTTT. The genes are TRBV30 and TRBJ1-5; possibly TRBD1 for D (6 bases). The V end was cut by 1 base, the J end by 0 bases, with 10 bases between. CDR3 length equals 15 residues. The germline CDR1 and CDR2 sequences are GTSNPN and SVGIG (reference sequence).

This clonotype was observed a single time. The rearrangement joins TRBV9 to TRBJ2-5, with 7 bases lining up with TRBD2. The J segment lost 7 bases and the V segment lost 3 bases, leaving 15 bases of the junction unmatched. Per germline, CDR1 SGDLS and CDR2 YYNGEE. The CDR3 is made up of 16 amino acids. The CDR3 reads CASSASSSSGPRTQYF. Here the CDR3 DNA reads TGTGCCAGCAGCGCCAGCTCTTCTAGCGGTCCACGGACCCAGTACTTC.

This clonotype was found many times. The chain is built from TRBV6-2 or TRBV6-3 and TRBJ1-5; 7 bases agree with TRBD1. Looked up from germline, CDR1 is MNHEY and CDR2 is SVGEGT. The CDR3 totals 13 residues. With V trimmed by 9 bases and J by 5 bases, 7 bases remained unmatched. CDR3 in amino acids: CASSRQGHQPQHF. In nucleotides, the CDR3 is TGTGCCAGTTCGCGACAGGGCCATCAGCCCCAGCATTTT.

This clonotype was seen at least ten times. J is TRBJ2-2 and V is TRBV6-4, with D perhaps TRBD1 or TRBD2 (5 bases each). V dropped 8 bases and J dropped 5 bases, with 24 bases sitting between them. Germline lookup yields CDR1 MRHNA and CDR2 SNTAGT. The CDR3 runs to 17 residues. This CDR3 is CASGGLWATAPTGELFF. CDR3 bases: TGTGCCAGCGGCGGGCTGTGGGCGACAGCCCCGACCGGGGAGCTGTTTTTT.

This clonotype appeared many times. The V gene is TRBV6-1, the J gene TRBJ1-3; D remains unclear. V dropped 4 bases and J dropped 0 bases, with 7 bases sitting between them. Germline V gene data show CDR1 as MNHNS and CDR2 as SASEGT. The CDR3 is 14 residues long. CDR3 sequence (DNA): TGTGCCAGCAGTGGAGCATCCTCTGGAAACACCATATATTTT. Protein product: CASSGASSGNTIYF.

This clonotype was seen ten or more times. The gene calls are TRBV6-2 or TRBV6-3 and TRBJ1-2, with 7 bases aligning to TRBD1. Germline CDR1 and CDR2: MNHEY and SVGEGT. This CDR3 spans 13 amino acids. The V gene end was trimmed by 9 bases and the J gene end by 2 bases; junction bases not matched to a gene: 6. The CDR3 nucleotides are TGTGCCAGTTCGACAGGGCCCAACTATGGCTACACCTTC. Its protein product is CASSTGPNYGYTF.

This clonotype was recorded once. J is TRBJ2-2 and V is TRBV5-1, with 10 bases aligning to TRBD2. This CDR3 is 16 amino acids long. V trimming: 3 bases; J trimming: 0 bases; junction bases outside the gene matches: 2. From germline, CDR1 is SGHRS and CDR2 YFSETQ. The CDR3 DNA reads as TGCGCCAGCAGCTGGGGACTAGCGTCGAACACCGGGGAGCTGTTTTTT. Its protein product is CASSWGLASNTGELFF.

This clonotype was seen many times. The rearrangement joins TRBV30 to TRBJ1-5; no clear D. The germline V gene encodes CDR1 GTSNPN and CDR2 SVGIG (reference sequence). The CDR3 contains 12 residues. V dropped 1 base and J dropped 8 bases, with 9 bases sitting between them. The CDR3 spells CAWSASLEPQHF. In DNA form, the CDR3 reads TGTGCCTGGAGTGCAAGTCTCGAGCCCCAGCATTTT.

At least ten counts were recorded for this clonotype. The J gene is TRBJ1-6, the V gene TRBV25-1; D uncertain. CDR3 length equals 16 residues. The V end lost 3 bases, the J end lost 0 bases, and 9 bases lay between the germline ends. Germline V CDR1 and CDR2: MGHDK, SYGVNS. CDR3 amino acids: CASSDGKSSYNSPLHF. CDR3 bases: TGTGCCAGCAGTGACGGCAAGAGCTCCTATAATTCACCCCTCCACTTT.

The chain combines TRBV6-1 with TRBJ1-2, with 7 positions matching TRBD1. The CDR3 is 14 residues long. The V segment lost 7 bases and the J segment 6 bases; nucleotides outside the gene matches: 11. The V gene's germline CDR1 is MNHNS and CDR2 SASEGT. The CDR3 region is CASTMTGKLDGYTF. The CDR3, as DNA: TGTGCCAGCACGATGACAGGGAAGCTTGATGGCTACACCTTC.

This clonotype was detected once. This chain links TRBV7-2 with TRBJ1-6; D gene unclear. The V end lost 1 base, the J end lost 10 bases, and 23 bases lay between the germline ends. Germline lookup yields CDR1 SGHTA and CDR2 FQGNSA. The CDR3 contains 18 residues. The CDR3 nucleotides read TGTGCCAGCAGCTTAGTTCCCCATGGAGGAAACCTGGGATCACCCCTCCACTTT. This translates into CASSLVPHGGNLGSPLHF.

The chain carries TRBV7-2 and TRBJ2-5, with D hard to call. Between the trimmed V and J ends, which lost 5 bases and 2 bases, there was a span of 12 bases. From germline, CDR1 is SGHTA and CDR2 FQGNSA. The CDR3 spans 14 residues. The CDR3 region is CASSPPNSQETQYF. CDR3 coding DNA: TGTGCCAGCAGCCCGCCTAACAGTCAAGAGACCCAGTACTTC.

At least ten counts were recorded for this clonotype. The chain recombines TRBV11-1 with TRBJ1-1; no definite D call. In germline, CDR1 is SGHAT, CDR2 FQDESV (reference sequence). CDR3 length: 15 amino acids. Trimming took 4 bases from V and 1 from J, leaving 13 bases between them. The CDR3 loop reads CASSSSDIPNTEAFF. CDR3 nucleotides: TGTGCCAGCAGCTCCTCCGACATTCCGAACACTGAAGCTTTCTTT.

In this sample, this clonotype turned up many times. The chain carries TRBV24-1 and TRBJ1-6, with 10 positions matching TRBD1. V lost 7 bases, J lost 0 bases, and 14 bases stayed unmatched. Germline V gives CDR1 KGHDR, CDR2 SFDVKD. The CDR3 extends over 20 amino acids. Here the CDR3 reads CATSWGQGRSVSSYNSPLHF. As DNA, the CDR3 is TGTGCCACCAGCTGGGGACAGGGGCGCTCCGTGAGCTCCTATAATTCACCCCTCCACTTT.

This clonotype was counted at least ten times. The CDR3: CASSFGVGGNQPQHF. DNA for the CDR3: TGTGCCAGCAGCTTTGGGGTGGGGGGCAATCAGCCCCAGCATTTT. This chain connects TRBV7-2 to TRBJ1-5, with D possibly TRBD1 on 5 matching bases. CDR3 length: 15 residues. Trimming pared 3 bases from V and 2 bases from J, leaving 11 bases between. Per the germline V gene, CDR1 is SGHTA and CDR2 is FQGNSA.